This T cell receptor (beta chain) came from a study of cytomegalovirus exposure and HLA in healthy donors. The table came from immunoSEQ multiplex PCR; TCRdb's copy has only in-frame clones and leaves some out. The table shows 300,000 to 400,000 clones, with around 90% occurring only once. The TCR sequence derives from a man aged 30-40 years in good health and CMV-seronegative. Sequencing was done on a sample of PBMCs.

CDR3 nucleotides: TGTGCCAGCAGTGACAGGGGGCAATATAATTCACCCCTCCACTTT. Translating it yields CASSDRGQYNSPLHF. The chain joins TRBV25-1 to TRBJ1-6, with 8 bases fitting TRBD1. CDR1 and CDR2 from the germline V gene are MGHDK and SYGVNS. There are 15 residues in the CDR3. V shed 3 bases and J 4 bases; nucleotides not matched to a gene: 2.